This T cell receptor beta chain was identified in a study of memory CD4+ T cells and cytomegalovirus serostatus. Profiling relied on immunoSEQ multiplex PCR, and the TCRdb table lists in-frame clones only, not all of them. The profile shows 45,000 to 65,000 clones, around four fifths of them singletons. Germline CDR1 reads SGHTA; CDR2 reads FQGNSA. V shed 6 bases and J 3 bases; nucleotides not matched to a gene: 4. CDR3 length equals 13 residues. The sort gate was single viable CD3+CD4+CD8-CD45RO+ cells for memory CD4+ T cells. The chain recombines TRBV7-2 with TRBJ1-2; 7 bases map to TRBD1. This TCR derives from an adult in good health and CMV-seropositive. Input material: memory CD4+ T cells from blood. The CDR3 nucleotides are TGTGCCAGCAGTCAACAGGGGTACTATGGCTACACCTTC. This sequence encodes CASSQQGYYGYTF.